This T cell receptor beta chain was captured by sequencing in a study of T cells in localized non-small cell lung cancer. Findings and caveats of the study: Adjacent uninvolved lung tissue had the highest T cell clonality, exceeding tumor. The study linked higher blood T cell density to longer overall survival.

Comment on this clone: Its antigen is unknown.

Some clones are missing from TCRdb's copy, which holds only in-frame ones; the method was immunoSEQ multiplex PCR. The sample shows about 870 clones, 25% to 35% of them seen only once. The CDR3 is made up of 12 amino acids. V lost 6 bases to trimming and J lost 4 bases, with 7 bases between them. Looked up from germline, CDR1 is MNHGY and CDR2 is SAAAGT. This sample comprised lung tumor tissue, obtained before any cancer treatment. The chain uses TRBV6-8 and TRBJ2-1; D is unclear. The sequence derives from a female donor aged 60 or older with stage III squamous cell lung carcinoma. The CDR3 loop reads CASSPGYNEQFF. The CDR3 coding sequence is TGTGCCAGCAGCCCCGGTTACAATGAGCAGTTCTTC.